A single sample gave rise to the 6 T cell receptor beta chains below, sequenced in a study of blood T cell repertoires in COVID-19. The table came from immunoSEQ multiplex PCR; TCRdb's copy has only in-frame clones and leaves some out. The repertoire holds about 280,000 clones, with 87% as singletons. Material: PBMCs or T cells enriched from blood (not recorded which). The receptors originated from a woman aged 40 to 49 who had recovered from COVID-19.

The chain employs TRBV7-3 and TRBJ2-1; 9 nucleotides align to TRBD2. The CDR3 extends over 13 amino acids. CDR1 SGHTA and CDR2 FQGTGA come from the germline V gene. V lost 5 bases, J lost 9 bases, and 5 bases stayed unmatched. Written as DNA, the CDR3 is TGTGCCAGCAGCCATAGCGGGAGTTCTGAGCAGTTCTTC. Translation gives CASSHSGSSEQFF.

The chain employs TRBV7-8 and TRBJ1-5, with 8 bases matching TRBD1. The CDR3 sequence is 15 residues long. With 3 bases clipped from V and 6 bases from J, the junction kept 7 bases outside the gene matches. Looked up from germline, CDR1 is SGHVS and CDR2 is FQNEAQ. CDR3 protein: CASSFGQGVRQPQHF. The CDR3 DNA reads TGTGCCAGCAGCTTCGGACAGGGTGTTCGTCAGCCCCAGCATTTT.

The gene calls are TRBV9 and TRBJ2-1; the match to TRBD2 covers 12 bases. The V gene end was trimmed by 0 bases and the J gene end by 2 bases; junction bases not matched to a gene: 6. Per germline, CDR1 SGDLS and CDR2 YYNGEE. The CDR3 length is 18 residues. CDR3 in DNA: TGTGCCAGCAGCGTAGATTCTAGCGGGAGGGGGACCTACAATGAGCAGTTCTTC. Translation: CASSVDSSGRGTYNEQFF.

This chain uses TRBV2 with TRBJ1-2, with D possibly TRBD1 on 5 matching bases. V was pared by 2 bases and J by 5 bases, with 9 bases between. Germline V gives CDR1 SNHLY, CDR2 FYNNEI. The CDR3 sequence is 13 residues long. The CDR3 loop is CASSEMTAYGYTF. The CDR3 DNA follows: TGTGCCAGCAGTGAAATGACAGCTTATGGCTACACCTTC.

This clone came up a few times. The chain carries TRBV7-9 and TRBJ2-1; the D is unclear. The germline CDR1 and CDR2 sequences are SEHNR and FQNEAQ (reference sequence). Trimming shortened V by 5 bases and J by 9 bases, and 14 bases separated the two germline ends. This CDR3 is built from 13 residues. The CDR3 sequence: CASSGFQRSEQFF. The DNA for the CDR3 is TGTGCCAGCAGCGGTTTCCAGCGCAGTGAGCAGTTCTTC.

The chain is built from TRBV4-2 and TRBJ2-1; the match to TRBD2 covers 9 bases. The germline gives CDR1 LGHNA, CDR2 YNFKEQ. The CDR3 extends over 17 amino acids. The ends lost 2 bases at V and 4 bases at J; junction bases unmatched: 9. DNA of the CDR3: TGTGCCAGCAGCCAACTTAAGGCTAGCGGGATTTACAATGAGCAGTTCTTC. Protein: CASSQLKASGIYNEQFF.